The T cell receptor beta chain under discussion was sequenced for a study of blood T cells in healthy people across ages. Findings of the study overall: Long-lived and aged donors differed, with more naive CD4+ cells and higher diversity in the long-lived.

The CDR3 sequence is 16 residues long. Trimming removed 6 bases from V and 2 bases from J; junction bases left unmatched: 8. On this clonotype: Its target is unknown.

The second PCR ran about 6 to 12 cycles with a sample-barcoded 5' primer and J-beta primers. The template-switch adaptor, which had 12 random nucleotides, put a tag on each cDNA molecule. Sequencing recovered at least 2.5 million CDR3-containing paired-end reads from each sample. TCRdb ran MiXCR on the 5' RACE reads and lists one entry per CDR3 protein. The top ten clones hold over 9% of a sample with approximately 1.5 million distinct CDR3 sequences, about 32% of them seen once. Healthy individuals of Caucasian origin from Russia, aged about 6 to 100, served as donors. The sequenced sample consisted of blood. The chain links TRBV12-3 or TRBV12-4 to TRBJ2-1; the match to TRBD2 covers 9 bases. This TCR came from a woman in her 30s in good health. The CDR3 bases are TGTGCCAGCAGACCTGCGCGGGGGGGCCCCTACAATGAGCAGTTCTTC. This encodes CASRPARGGPYNEQFF.